The sequence of this T cell receptor (beta chain) was determined in a study of T cell repertoires in cytomegalovirus infection. TCRdb ran MiXCR on the reads and lists one entry per CDR3 protein. The table records more than 250,000 distinct CDR3 sequences, 20% to 25% of them present only once. Details on this clonotype: Its target is unknown.

Specimen: cultured PBMCs, collected from culture after CMV antigen stimulation. This TCR was sampled from a human donor in good health (CMV status not recorded). Some clones in this sample may be carry-over from other donors' samples.

CDR3 sequence (DNA): TGCGCCAGCAGCCAGATAGGGTTGAACACTGAAGCTTTCTTT. Translating gives CASSQIGLNTEAFF. The chain combines TRBV5-1 with TRBJ1-1; no clear D gene. With 4 bases removed from V and 0 bases from J, the gap between germline ends came to 10 bases. There are 14 residues in the CDR3. Germline V CDR1 and CDR2: SGHRS, YFSETQ.